What follows describes a single T cell receptor (beta chain). The data stem from a study of blood T cell repertoires in COVID-19. Study summary: Sources were T cells, B-cell-depleted T cells, or PBMCs; the material itself was cDNA or gDNA.

In the original analysis: Quantification of nucleated cells was approximated via reference gene primer amplification. The table came from immunoSEQ multiplex PCR; TCRdb's copy has only in-frame clones and leaves some out. Clone size and the V and J calls come from that table; the DNA yielded D and trimming. Altogether 270,000 or so clones are present, approximately 89% being singletons, with the ten largest covering approximately 10%. The CDR3 contains 16 residues. V lost 4 bases and J lost 4, with 21 bases in between. The chain links TRBV5-3 to TRBJ2-7; TRBD1 might be the D (6 bases). TRBV5-3 is an ORF for which the function is uncertain. The sample comprised peripheral blood. The clonotype was recovered from a woman aged 25 to 39 with COVID-19, enrolled during active disease. The CDR3 is CARSGAQAGERYEQYF. The CDR3 DNA follows: TGTGCCAGAAGCGGAGCCCAGGCAGGGGAGAGGTACGAGCAGTACTTC.